Each of the 15 T cell receptor beta chains below was sequenced from the same sample in a study of T cell clonality in common variable immunodeficiency. TCRdb's table, derived via immunoSEQ multiplex PCR, lists solely in-frame clones and lacks some. Reported are about 64,000 clones, none seen only once; the ten largest carry 1.7%. Material: peripheral blood mononuclear cells. These receptors were taken from a person between 18 and 75 years old in good health.

This clone was observed at least ten times. The read ends 3 residues before the CDR3 terminus; that terminus is restored from the germline J gene. The J gene is TRBJ2-1, the V gene TRBV11-2; a possible D gene is TRBD2 (6 bases). Germline assignment: CDR1 SGHAT and CDR2 FQNNGV. The CDR3 consists of 15 residues. Trimming cost V 10 bases and J 3 bases, with 19 bases left between them. CDR3 residues: CATSAGGSDYNEQFF. The CDR3 bases that were read are TGTGCCACTTCGGCCGGGGGATCGGACTACAATGAG.

This clone has at least ten counts. The read ends 3 residues early relative to the CDR3; the germline J gene fills the gap. V usage is TRBV19 and J usage is TRBJ2-6, with no clear D. Germline loops: CDR1 LNHDA, CDR2 SQIVND (reference sequence). Trimming pared 3 bases from V and 0 bases from J, leaving 12 bases between. The CDR3 is made up of 17 amino acids. The CDR3 here is CASSIIGLSSGANVLTF. The part of the CDR3 DNA that was read is TGTGCCAGTAGTATTATAGGGTTAAGCTCTGGGGCCAACGTC.

Remarks on this clone: The CDR3 end lies 3 residues beyond the end of the read and is filled in from the germline J gene. This chain connects TRBV6-1 to TRBJ2-4, with 7 bases that match TRBD1. The CDR3 loop spans 15 amino acids. From germline, CDR1 is MNHNS and CDR2 SASEGT. CDR3 region: CASSAGQASNYGQYF. The CDR3 DNA, read in part, is TGTGCCAGCAGTGCCGGACAGGCGAGTAACTATGGT.

This clone has ten or more counts. The read stops 3 residues short of the end of the CDR3; the missing end is completed from the germline J gene. V gene TRBV20-1 combines with J gene TRBJ1-5; 8 bases match TRBD1. There are 13 residues in the CDR3. The ends lost 5 bases at V and 2 bases at J; junction bases unmatched: 2. Germline CDR1 is DFQATT and CDR2 is SNEGSKA (reference sequence). The part of the CDR3 DNA that was read is TGCAGTGCTCAGACAGGGGGCAATCAGCCC. Translated: CSAQTGGNQP. The whole CDR3 is CSAQTGGNQPQHF.

CDR3 DNA, as far as it was read: TGTGCCAGCAGCTCCATAGCGGGAGCCGGTAATGAC. Its protein product is CASSSIAGAGND. The CDR3 in full is CASSSIAGAGNDYTF. The chain is built from TRBV7-6 and TRBJ1-2; D ambiguous. The CDR3 goes on 3 residues after the read ends, and that part is filled in from the germline J gene. The CDR3 covers 15 residues. CDR1 and CDR2 (germline): SGHVS, FNYEAQ.

This clone was counted ten times or more. The CDR3 extends 3 residues past the end of the read, so its final part is completed from the germline J gene. The chain has TRBV19 and TRBJ2-1; TRBD1 agrees at 7 bases. The V gene's germline CDR1 is LNHDA and CDR2 SQIVND (reference sequence). This CDR3 has 13 amino acids. J lost 4 bases, V lost 9 bases, and 6 bases had no gene match. Partial CDR3 DNA: TGTGCCAGCCGGACAGGCACATACAATGAG. Translated: CASRTGTYNE. The full-length CDR3 reads as CASRTGTYNEQFF. The full variable domain, with the rest looked up from reference TRBV19 and TRBJ2-1, is DGGITQSPKYLFRKEGQNVTLSCEQNLNHDAMYWYRQDPGQGLRLIYYSQIVNDFQKGDIAEGYSVSREKKESFPLTVTSAQKNPTAFYLCASRTGTYNEQFFGPGTRLTVL.

This clone was observed many times. The CDR3 goes on 3 residues after the read ends, and that part is filled in from the germline J gene. The chain uses TRBV6-4 and TRBJ2-2, with D maybe TRBD2 (6 bases). Germline CDR1 is MRHNA and CDR2 is SNTAGT. This CDR3 is 17 amino acids long. V lost 2 bases, J lost 0 bases, and 13 bases lay in between. The CDR3 spells CASSDRLALTNTGELFF. The CDR3 DNA, read in part, is TGTGCCAGCAGTGACCGTCTAGCGCTGACGAACACCGGGGAG.

This clone came up many times. Read coverage stops 3 residues before the CDR3 terminus; the germline J gene supplies the remainder. V gene TRBV30 combines with J gene TRBJ2-2, with 14 bases lining up with TRBD2. CDR1 is GTSNPN, CDR2 SVGIG, per germline (reference sequence). J gave up 4 bases and V 2 bases, and 6 bases lay outside the gene matches. The CDR3 runs to 17 residues. Incomplete CDR3 DNA: TGTGCCTGGAGTCCCTGGACTAGCGGGAGGAGCACCGGGGAG. It is translated as CAWSPWTSGRSTGE. The entire CDR3 protein is CAWSPWTSGRSTGELFF.

In its sample, this clone was seen many times. The CDR3 goes on 3 residues after the read ends, and that part is filled in from the germline J gene. V and J are TRBV5-1 and TRBJ2-2; 7 bases map to TRBD2. In germline, CDR1 is SGHRS, CDR2 YFSETQ. The CDR3 is made up of 16 amino acids. The trim removed 0 bases at V and 4 bases at J, leaving 6 bases unmatched. CDR3 bases read: TGCGCCAGCAGCTTGGCGGCGGGAGAGTTCACCGGGGAG. Its translation is CASSLAAGEFTGE. The complete CDR3 sequence is CASSLAAGEFTGELFF.

This clone was counted ten times or more. The CDR3 end lies 3 residues beyond the end of the read and is filled in from the germline J gene. This rearrangement joins TRBV12-3 or TRBV12-4 to TRBJ1-4; D perhaps matches TRBD1 (6 bases). The length of the CDR3 is 13 residues. Trimming shortened V by 7 bases and J by 10 bases, and 16 bases separated the two germline ends. CDR3 DNA, as far as it was read: TGTGCCAGCACCTGGGAGGGGGTGGGAAAA. Protein: CASTWEGVGK. From start to end, the CDR3 is CASTWEGVGKLFF.

This clone was seen repeatedly, ten times or more. The CDR3 end is not reached by the read, which stops 3 residues before it; the germline J gene fills it in. The chain has TRBV7-3 and TRBJ2-1; 10 bases fit TRBD2. This CDR3 spans 15 amino acids. V shed 2 bases and J 3 bases; nucleotides not matched to a gene: 1. Germline V gene data show CDR1 as SGHTA and CDR2 as FQGTGA. The covered CDR3 bases are TGTGCCAGCAGCTTAGGGACTAGCGACTACAATGAG. Encoded protein: CASSLGTSDYNE. The entire CDR3 sequence reads CASSLGTSDYNEQFF.

Note on this clone: The read terminates 3 residues ahead of where the CDR3 ends, so the germline J gene completes it. The chain combines TRBV7-3 with TRBJ2-3; possibly TRBD1 for D (5 bases). The CDR3 spans 14 residues. V gave up 5 bases and J gave up 5 bases, with 14 bases separating them. Germline V gene data show CDR1 as SGHTA and CDR2 as FQGTGA. Incomplete CDR3 DNA: TGTGCCAGCAGCCGAAGTGGGGCGGTAGATACG. It yields the protein CASSRSGAVDT. The CDR3 in full is CASSRSGAVDTQYF. The full variable domain, in which reference TRBV7-3 and TRBJ2-3 provide the parts outside the CDR3, is GAGVSQTPSNKVTEKGKYVELRCDPISGHTALYWYRQSLGQGPEFLIYFQGTGAADDSGLPNDRFFAVRPEGSVSTLKIQRTERGDSAVYLCASSRSGAVDTQYFGPGTRLTVL.

In its sample, this clone was seen a few times. The read stops 3 residues short of the end of the CDR3; the missing end is completed from the germline J gene. This chain connects TRBV5-1 to TRBJ2-7; 15 nucleotides align to TRBD2. Germline CDR1 SGHRS, CDR2 YFSETQ. CDR3 length equals 17 residues. J lost 0 bases, V lost 3 bases, and 4 bases had no gene match. CDR3 residues: CASSWGLAGGFSYEQYF. CDR3 DNA, as far as it was read: TGCGCCAGCAGCTGGGGACTAGCGGGGGGTTTCTCCTACGAG.

Concerning this clone itself: The CDR3 extends 3 residues past the end of the read, so its final part is completed from the germline J gene. The V and J genes are TRBV7-9 and TRBJ2-5, with a tentative D call TRBD1 (5 bases). V dropped 5 bases and J dropped 3 bases, with 10 bases sitting between them. This CDR3 comprises 13 residues. Germline CDR1 is SEHNR and CDR2 is FQNEAQ (reference sequence). The sequenced CDR3 bases are TGTGCCAGCAGCCTGAGACAGAAAGAGACC. Its protein product is CASSLRQKET. The full CDR3 protein is CASSLRQKETQYF. Full variable domain (rest looked up from reference TRBV7-9 and TRBJ2-5): DTGVSQNPRHKITKRGQNVTFRCDPISEHNRLYWYRQTLGQGPEFLTYFQNEAQLEKSRLLSDRFSAERPKGSFSTLEIQRTEQGDSAMYLCASSLRQKETQYFGPGTRLLVL.

This clone was detected many times. The read halts 3 residues ahead of the CDR3 end, with the missing end drawn from the germline J gene. The genes are TRBV10-2 and TRBJ1-1; no definite D call. The CDR3 has 13 residues. Germline CDR1 WSHSY, CDR2 SAAADI. The CDR3: CASSESRGSQAFF. The DNA read from the CDR3 is TGCGCCAGCAGTGAGTCGAGAGGGTCTCAA.